A selection of T cell receptor beta chains follows, all from one sample in a study of Graves' ophthalmopathy and Graves' hyperthyroidism. TCRdb processed the multiplex PCR reads anew with MiXCR; each CDR3 protein has one entry. The data show almost 750,000 distinct CDR3 sequences, approximately 40% seen once. Sequences were obtained from peripheral blood. These receptor sequences come from an adult man with Graves' ophthalmopathy. Both conserved end residues are part of each CDR3. A D gene is named only where the DNA matches it firmly. Only some rows state a clone size, as once, few, many or a class for expanded clones.

cdr3_aa cdr3_nt clone_size j_call v_call d_call
CASSEGLSRGDQPQHF TGTGCCAGCAGTGAAGGTCTCAGTAGGGGGGATCAGCCCCAGCATTTT . TRBJ1-5 TRBV10-2 .
CASSRQAMSSGANVLTF TGTGCCAGTAGTCGACAAGCCATGAGCTCTGGGGCCAACGTCCTGACTTTC few TRBJ2-6 TRBV19 .
CASSQSGGNQPQHF TGTGCCAGCAGCCAATCAGGGGGCAATCAGCCCCAGCATTTT many TRBJ1-5 TRBV16 .
CASSQVGQGIYGYTF TGTGCCAGCAGCCAAGTAGGACAGGGGATCTATGGCTACACCTTC . TRBJ1-2 TRBV5-5 TRBD1
CASSPGTGAAGGNTGELFF TGTGCCAGCAGCCCTGGGACAGGGGCTGCGGGCGGCAACACCGGGGAGCTGTTTTTT . TRBJ2-2 TRBV7-7 TRBD1
CASINRKANYGYTF TGTGCCAGTATTAACAGGAAAGCTAACTATGGCTACACCTTC . TRBJ1-2 TRBV19 .
CSALPGTTTEAFF TGCAGCGCCCTTCCCGGGACAACTACTGAAGCTTTCTTT . TRBJ1-1 TRBV29-1 .
CASGLWGNTGELFF TGTGCTAGTGGTCTCTGGGGGAACACCGGGGAGCTGTTTTTT . TRBJ2-2 TRBV12-5 .
CAWRTGANYGYTF TGTGCCTGGAGGACAGGAGCCAACTATGGCTACACCTTC . TRBJ1-2 TRBV10-3 TRBD1
CSVLLSREGLGFYF TGCAGTGTTCTGTTAAGTCGGGAGGGCCTTGGGTTCTACTTC . TRBJ2-5 TRBV20-1 TRBD2
CASNMPGQGETQYF TGTGCCAGCAACATGCCGGGACAGGGAGAGACCCAGTACTTC . TRBJ2-5 TRBV9 TRBD1
CSVEQKDRGLRDYGYTF TGCAGCGTTGAACAGAAGGACAGGGGGCTGAGGGACTATGGCTACACCTTC few TRBJ1-2 TRBV29-1 TRBD1
CSVMTEYTEAFF TGCAGCGTTATGACTGAGTACACTGAAGCTTTCTTT many TRBJ1-1 TRBV29-1 .
CASSQRTSGSGEQYF TGTGCCAGCAGCCAACGGACTAGCGGGAGTGGCGAGCAGTACTTC . TRBJ2-7 TRBV4-2 TRBD2
CASSIIDSSTDTQYF TGTGCCAGTAGTATTATTGACAGTTCCACAGATACGCAGTATTTT . TRBJ2-3 TRBV19 .
CASAPGTGSSPLHF TGTGCCAGCGCTCCCGGGACAGGTAGTTCACCCCTCCACTTT . TRBJ1-6 TRBV25-1 TRBD1
CASSISQALNTEAFF TGTGCCAGTAGTATCTCCCAGGCGCTAAACACTGAAGCTTTCTTT . TRBJ1-1 TRBV19 .
CASSQVDRGDGYTF TGCGCCAGCAGCCAGGTGGACAGGGGAGATGGCTACACCTTC . TRBJ1-2 TRBV4-1 TRBD1
CASSQGAPGGGELFF TGTGCCAGCAGCCAAGGGGCGCCGGGAGGCGGGGAGCTGTTTTTT . TRBJ2-2 TRBV25-1 TRBD2
CASSEGGSGEKLFF TGTGCCAGCAGTGAAGGAGGAAGTGGGGAAAAACTGTTTTTT many TRBJ1-4 TRBV25-1 .
CASSLAFSGNTIYF TGTGCCAGCAGTTTGGCGTTCTCTGGAAACACCATATATTTT many TRBJ1-3 TRBV12-3/TRBV12-4 .
CASSPHGGLSSYEQYF TGTGCCAGCAGCCCACATGGAGGCCTCAGCTCCTACGAGCAGTACTTC many TRBJ2-7 TRBV7-8 .
CASSSLSEQYF TGTGCCAGCAGTTCTCTAAGCGAGCAGTACTTC . TRBJ2-7 TRBV6-5 .
CASSWGPGTGELFF TGTGCCAGCAGCTGGGGACCGGGCACCGGGGAGCTGTTTTTT few TRBJ2-2 TRBV7-9 .
CASSLGGGGNTIYF TGTGCCAGCAGCTTGGGAGGGGGCGGAAACACCATATATTTT many TRBJ1-3 TRBV12-3/TRBV12-4 TRBD1
CASRTGFSPLHF TGTGCCAGCAGAACAGGGTTTTCACCCCTCCACTTT many TRBJ1-6 TRBV5-6 .
CASSQGLNNEQFF TGCGCCAGCAGCCAAGGGCTTAACAATGAGCAGTTCTTC . TRBJ2-1 TRBV4-1 .
CASSRGQGAGGYTF TGTGCCAGCAGCCGCGGACAGGGGGCGGGTGGCTACACCTTC few TRBJ1-2 TRBV12-3/TRBV12-4 TRBD1
CASSLQGRNQPQHF TGTGCCAGTAGTCTCCAGGGGCGGAATCAGCCCCAGCATTTT many TRBJ1-5 TRBV19 .
CASSLVGVGVPSYEQYF TGTGCCAGCAGCTTGGTCGGGGTTGGGGTTCCATCCTACGAGCAGTACTTC . TRBJ2-7 TRBV7-2 .
CAISDSRQETQYF TGTGCCATCAGTGACTCCAGACAAGAGACCCAGTACTTC . TRBJ2-5 TRBV10-3 .
CSALDTVANTGELFF TGCAGTGCTTTGGACACTGTCGCGAACACCGGGGAGCTGTTTTTT . TRBJ2-2 TRBV20-1 .
CASIPTGRLNTEAFF TGTGCCAGCATCCCGACTGGCAGGTTGAACACTGAAGCTTTCTTT few TRBJ1-1 TRBV7-9 .
CASSSAGTGGGGYTF TGTGCCAGCAGTTCGGCCGGGACAGGGGGTGGTGGCTACACCTTC once TRBJ1-2 TRBV7-9 TRBD1
CASSLSSTGFYGYTF TGTGCCAGCAGTTTATCTTCGACAGGGTTCTATGGCTACACCTTC . TRBJ1-2 TRBV25-1 TRBD1
CASSPPTNTGELFF TGTGCCAGCAGTCCTCCCACGAACACCGGGGAGCTGTTTTTT many TRBJ2-2 TRBV25-1 .
CSARLGDGNTEAFF TGCAGTGCTAGGCTCGGGGATGGAAACACTGAAGCTTTCTTT . TRBJ1-1 TRBV20-1 .
CASRPGTGGLEQYF TGCGCCAGCCGGCCGGGGACAGGGGGCCTCGAGCAGTACTTC few TRBJ2-7 TRBV5-1 TRBD1
CAIRTGTSDTDTQYF TGTGCCATCAGGACCGGGACTAGCGACACAGATACGCAGTATTTT few TRBJ2-3 TRBV10-3 TRBD2
CASSEPGRTIYEQYF TGTGCCAGCAGTGAGCCGGGACGGACGATATACGAGCAGTACTTC few TRBJ2-7 TRBV5-4 .
CSVGSMSSGNTIYF TGCAGCGTTGGTTCCATGAGCTCTGGAAACACCATATATTTT many TRBJ1-3 TRBV29-1 .
CASSLEAGGLAEQYF TGTGCCAGCAGCTTGGAAGCGGGGGGTCTTGCCGAGCAGTACTTC . TRBJ2-7 TRBV5-6 TRBD2
CASSVVDTNYNSPLHF TGTGCCAGCAGCGTAGTAGACACCAACTATAATTCACCCCTCCACTTT . TRBJ1-6 TRBV9 .
CASSQDRGGGETQYF TGTGCCAGCAGCCAAGATCGAGGGGGCGGTGAGACCCAGTACTTC few TRBJ2-5 TRBV14 TRBD1
CASSLQGVTSYEQYF TGTGCCAGCAGTTTGCAGGGGGTTACCTCCTACGAGCAGTACTTC . TRBJ2-7 TRBV28 TRBD1
CASSGTGEGNQPQHF TGTGCCAGCAGCGGTACAGGGGAAGGCAATCAGCCCCAGCATTTT few TRBJ1-5 TRBV5-6 TRBD1
CASSRQGSEAFF TGTGCCAGCAGTCGACAAGGGTCTGAAGCTTTCTTT few TRBJ1-1 TRBV2 .
CASSQDWHFEQYF TGCGCCAGCAGCCAAGATTGGCATTTCGAGCAGTACTTC . TRBJ2-7 TRBV4-3 .
CASIMGANTEAFF TGTGCCAGCATTATGGGAGCGAACACTGAAGCTTTCTTT many TRBJ1-1 TRBV7-9 .
CASSFRDSSRDQYF TGTGCCAGCAGCTTCCGGGACAGTTCCCGGGACCAGTACTTC . TRBJ2-5 TRBV7-9 TRBD1